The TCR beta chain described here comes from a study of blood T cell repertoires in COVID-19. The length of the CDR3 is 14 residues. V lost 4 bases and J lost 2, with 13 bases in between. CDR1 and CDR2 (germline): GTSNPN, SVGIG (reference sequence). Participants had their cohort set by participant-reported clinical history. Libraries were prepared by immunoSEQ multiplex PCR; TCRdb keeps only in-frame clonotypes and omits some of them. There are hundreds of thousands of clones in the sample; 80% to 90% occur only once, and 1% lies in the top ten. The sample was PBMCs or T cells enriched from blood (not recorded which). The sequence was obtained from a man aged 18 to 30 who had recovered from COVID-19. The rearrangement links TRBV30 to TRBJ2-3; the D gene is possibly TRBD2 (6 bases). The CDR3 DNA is TGTGCCTGGACTCCGGGACTTCACACAGATACGCAGTATTTT. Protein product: CAWTPGLHTDTQYF.